The T cell receptor beta chain described here comes from a study of blood T cell repertoires in COVID-19. Background on the study: COVID-19 samples collected from the United States, Italy and Spain covered acute and convalescent phases. In each case, the material was cDNA or gDNA derived from T cells, B-cell-depleted T cells, or PBMCs.

The CDR3 spans 16 residues. The germline gives CDR1 SGDLS, CDR2 YYNGEE. V lost 3 bases, J lost 7 bases, and 13 bases stayed unmatched. The table lists this clone with a count of one. Original methodology: Reference gene primer amplification gave nucleated cell count estimates. Assay: immunoSEQ multiplex PCR; the TCRdb copy retains only in-frame clones and omits some. D and trimming come from the DNA, and the V and J calls and clone size come from that table. This sample has tens of thousands of clones, with more than 75% found just once. The specimen was peripheral blood. The clonotype comes from a woman older than 75 with acute or convalescent COVID-19. The genes are TRBV9 and TRBJ2-7; 10 bases are shared with TRBD1. DNA for the CDR3: TGTGCCAGCAGCGACGACAGGGGGCTAGAGACGGGAGAGCAGTACTTC. Its translation is CASSDDRGLETGEQYF.